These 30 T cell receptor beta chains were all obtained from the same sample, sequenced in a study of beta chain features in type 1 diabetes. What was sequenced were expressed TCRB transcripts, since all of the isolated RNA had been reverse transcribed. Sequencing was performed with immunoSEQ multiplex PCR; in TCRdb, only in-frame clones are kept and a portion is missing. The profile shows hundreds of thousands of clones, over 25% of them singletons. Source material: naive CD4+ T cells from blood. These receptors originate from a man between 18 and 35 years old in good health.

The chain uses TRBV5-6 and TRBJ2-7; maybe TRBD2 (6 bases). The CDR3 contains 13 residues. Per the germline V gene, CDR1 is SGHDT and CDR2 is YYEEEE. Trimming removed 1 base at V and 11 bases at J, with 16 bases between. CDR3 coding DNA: TGTGCCAGCAGCTTGAGGGACTCTCCAACCGAGTACTTC. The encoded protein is CASSLRDSPTEYF.

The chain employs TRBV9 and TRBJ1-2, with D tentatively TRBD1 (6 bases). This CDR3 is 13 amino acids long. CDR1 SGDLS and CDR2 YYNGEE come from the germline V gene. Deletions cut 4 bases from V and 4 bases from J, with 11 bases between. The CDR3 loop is CASSLGQSYGYTF. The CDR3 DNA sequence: TGTGCCAGCAGCCTTGGACAGAGCTATGGCTACACCTTC.

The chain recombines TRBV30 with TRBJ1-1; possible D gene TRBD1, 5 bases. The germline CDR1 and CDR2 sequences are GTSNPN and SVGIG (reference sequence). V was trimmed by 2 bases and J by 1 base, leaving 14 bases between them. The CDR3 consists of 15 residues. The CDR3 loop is CAWSILGRGNTEAFF. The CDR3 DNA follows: TGTGCCTGGAGTATTCTGGGACGGGGGAACACTGAAGCTTTCTTT.

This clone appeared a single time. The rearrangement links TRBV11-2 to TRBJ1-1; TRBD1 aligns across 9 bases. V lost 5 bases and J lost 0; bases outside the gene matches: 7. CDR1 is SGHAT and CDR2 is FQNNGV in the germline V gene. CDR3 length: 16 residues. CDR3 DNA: TGTGCCAGCAGCCTACGGACAGGGGCGATGAACACTGAAGCTTTCTTT. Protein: CASSLRTGAMNTEAFF.

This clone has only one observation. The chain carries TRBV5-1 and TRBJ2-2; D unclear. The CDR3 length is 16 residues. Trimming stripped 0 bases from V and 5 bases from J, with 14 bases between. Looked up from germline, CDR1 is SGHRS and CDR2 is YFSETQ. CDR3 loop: CASSLGARNPTGELFF. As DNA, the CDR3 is TGCGCCAGCAGCTTGGGGGCCAGGAACCCAACCGGGGAGCTGTTTTTT.

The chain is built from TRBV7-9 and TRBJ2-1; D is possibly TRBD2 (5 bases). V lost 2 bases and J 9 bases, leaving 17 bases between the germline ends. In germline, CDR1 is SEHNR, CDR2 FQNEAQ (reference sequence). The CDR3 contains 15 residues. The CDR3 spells CASSLTILVSSEQFF. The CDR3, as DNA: TGTGCCAGCAGCTTAACAATACTAGTGTCGAGTGAGCAGTTCTTC.

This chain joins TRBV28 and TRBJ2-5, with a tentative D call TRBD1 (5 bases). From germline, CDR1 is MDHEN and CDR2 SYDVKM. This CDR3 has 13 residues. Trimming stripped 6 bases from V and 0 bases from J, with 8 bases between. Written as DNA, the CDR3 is TGTGCCAGCAGGGACACGAACCAAGAGACCCAGTACTTC. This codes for CASRDTNQETQYF.

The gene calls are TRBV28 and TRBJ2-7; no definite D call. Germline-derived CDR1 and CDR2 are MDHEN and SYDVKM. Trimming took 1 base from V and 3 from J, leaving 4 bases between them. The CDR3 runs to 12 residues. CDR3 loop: CASSLYSYEQYF. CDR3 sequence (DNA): TGTGCCAGCAGTTTATACAGCTACGAGCAGTACTTC.

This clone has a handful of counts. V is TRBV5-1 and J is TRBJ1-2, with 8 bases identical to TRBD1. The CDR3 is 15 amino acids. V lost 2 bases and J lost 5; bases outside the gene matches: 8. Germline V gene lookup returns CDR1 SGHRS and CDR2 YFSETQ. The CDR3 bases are TGCGCCAGCAGCTTCGACAACAGGGGGAATTATGGCTACACCTTC. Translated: CASSFDNRGNYGYTF.

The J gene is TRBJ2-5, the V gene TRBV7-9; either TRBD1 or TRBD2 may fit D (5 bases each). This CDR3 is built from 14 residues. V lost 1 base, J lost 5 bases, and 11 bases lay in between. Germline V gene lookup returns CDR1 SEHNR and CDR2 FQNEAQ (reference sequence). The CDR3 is CASSLGDPTETQYF. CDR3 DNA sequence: TGTGCCAGCAGCTTAGGGGACCCAACGGAGACCCAGTACTTC.

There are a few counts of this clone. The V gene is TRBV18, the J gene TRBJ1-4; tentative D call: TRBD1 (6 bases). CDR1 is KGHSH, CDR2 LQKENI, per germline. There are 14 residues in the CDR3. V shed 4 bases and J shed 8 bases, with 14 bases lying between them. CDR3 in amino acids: CASSLGQTVEKLFF. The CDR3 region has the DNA TGTGCCAGCTCACTCGGACAGACGGTCGAAAAACTGTTTTTT.

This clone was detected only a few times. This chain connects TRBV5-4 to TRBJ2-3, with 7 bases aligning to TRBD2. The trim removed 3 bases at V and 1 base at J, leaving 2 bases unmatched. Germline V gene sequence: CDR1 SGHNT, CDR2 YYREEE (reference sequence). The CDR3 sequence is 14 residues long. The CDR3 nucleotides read TGTGCCAGCAGCTATGCGGGAGGCACAGATACGCAGTATTTT. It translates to CASSYAGGTDTQYF.

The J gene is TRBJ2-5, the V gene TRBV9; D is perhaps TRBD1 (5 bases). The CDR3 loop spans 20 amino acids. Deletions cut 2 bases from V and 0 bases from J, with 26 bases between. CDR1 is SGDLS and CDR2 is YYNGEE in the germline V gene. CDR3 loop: CASSVSTRTYSAFYQETQYF. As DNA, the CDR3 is TGTGCCAGCAGCGTCTCAACCCGGACATACTCCGCCTTTTACCAAGAGACCCAGTACTTC.

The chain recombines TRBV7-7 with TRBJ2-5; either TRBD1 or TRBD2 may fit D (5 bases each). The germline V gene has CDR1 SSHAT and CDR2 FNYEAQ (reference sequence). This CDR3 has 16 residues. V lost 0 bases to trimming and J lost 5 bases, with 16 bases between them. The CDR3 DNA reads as TGTGCCAGCAGCTTAGCGGGTGGTACGGGGCCCGAGACCCAGTACTTC. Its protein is CASSLAGGTGPETQYF.

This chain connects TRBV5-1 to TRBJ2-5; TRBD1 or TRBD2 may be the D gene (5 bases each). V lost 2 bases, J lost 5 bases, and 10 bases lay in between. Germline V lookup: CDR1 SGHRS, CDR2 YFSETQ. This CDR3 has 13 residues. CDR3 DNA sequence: TGCGCCAGCAGCTTCTCCAGGGACGAGACCCAGTACTTC. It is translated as CASSFSRDETQYF.

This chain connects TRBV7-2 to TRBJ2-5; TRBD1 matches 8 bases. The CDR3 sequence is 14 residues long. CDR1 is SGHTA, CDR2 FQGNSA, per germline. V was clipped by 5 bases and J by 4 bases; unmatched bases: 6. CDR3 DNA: TGTGCCAGCAGCGCGACAGGGGCCCCAGAGACCCAGTACTTC. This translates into CASSATGAPETQYF.

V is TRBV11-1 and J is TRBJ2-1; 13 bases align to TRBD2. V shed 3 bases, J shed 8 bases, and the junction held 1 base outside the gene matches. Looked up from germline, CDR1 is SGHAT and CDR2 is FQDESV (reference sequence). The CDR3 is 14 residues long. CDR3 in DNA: TGTGCCAGCAGCTTGGGACTAGCGGGACATGAGCAGTTCTTC. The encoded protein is CASSLGLAGHEQFF.

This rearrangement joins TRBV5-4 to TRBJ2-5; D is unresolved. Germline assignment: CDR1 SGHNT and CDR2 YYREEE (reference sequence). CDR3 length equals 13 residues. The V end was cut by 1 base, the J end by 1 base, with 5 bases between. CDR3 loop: CASSLYIQETQYF. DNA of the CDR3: TGTGCCAGCAGCTTGTACATCCAAGAGACCCAGTACTTC.

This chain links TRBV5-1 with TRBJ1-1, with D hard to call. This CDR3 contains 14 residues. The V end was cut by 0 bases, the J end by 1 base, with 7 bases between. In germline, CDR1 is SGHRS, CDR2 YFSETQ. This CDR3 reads CASSLESQNTEAFF. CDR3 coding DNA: TGCGCCAGCAGCTTGGAATCGCAGAACACTGAAGCTTTCTTT. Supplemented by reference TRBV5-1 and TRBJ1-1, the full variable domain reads KAGVTQTPRYLIKTRGQQVTLSCSPISGHRSVSWYQQTPGQGLQFLFEYFSETQRNKGNFPGRFSGRQFSNSRSEMNVSTLELGDSALYLCASSLESQNTEAFFGQGTRLTVV.

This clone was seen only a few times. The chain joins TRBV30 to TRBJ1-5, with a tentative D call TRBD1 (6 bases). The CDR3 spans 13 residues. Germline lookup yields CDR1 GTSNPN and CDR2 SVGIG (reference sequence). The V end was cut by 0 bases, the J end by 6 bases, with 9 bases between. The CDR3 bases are TGTGCCTGGAGTGTGTCAGGGGTTCAGCCCCAGCATTTT. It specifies CAWSVSGVQPQHF.

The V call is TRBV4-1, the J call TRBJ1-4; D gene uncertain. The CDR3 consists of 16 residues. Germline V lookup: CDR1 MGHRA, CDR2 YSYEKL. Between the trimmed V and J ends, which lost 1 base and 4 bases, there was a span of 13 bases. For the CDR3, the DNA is TGCGCCAGCAGCCAAGTGGTGTCCCTAGGTAATGAAAAACTGTTTTTT. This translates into CASSQVVSLGNEKLFF.

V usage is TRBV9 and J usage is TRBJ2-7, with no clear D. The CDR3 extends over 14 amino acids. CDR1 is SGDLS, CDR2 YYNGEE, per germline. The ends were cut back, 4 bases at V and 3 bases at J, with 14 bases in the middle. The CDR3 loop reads CASSTTSSSYEQYF. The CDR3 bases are TGTGCCAGCAGCACAACCTCATCCAGCTACGAGCAGTACTTC.

CDR3 protein: CASSVAAGENTEAFF. The CDR3 bases are TGTGCCAGCAGCGTAGCGGCCGGGGAGAACACTGAAGCTTTCTTT. The chain uses TRBV9 and TRBJ1-1; no definite D call. The germline V gene encodes CDR1 SGDLS and CDR2 YYNGEE. V lost 0 bases to trimming and J lost 1 base, with 10 bases between them. The CDR3 spans 15 residues. The full variable domain, with the rest looked up from reference TRBV9 and TRBJ1-1, is DSGVTQTPKHLITATGQRVTLRCSPRSGDLSVYWYQQSLDQGLQFLIQYYNGEERAKGNILERFSAQQFPDLHSELNLSSLELGDSALYFCASSVAAGENTEAFFGQGTRLTVV.

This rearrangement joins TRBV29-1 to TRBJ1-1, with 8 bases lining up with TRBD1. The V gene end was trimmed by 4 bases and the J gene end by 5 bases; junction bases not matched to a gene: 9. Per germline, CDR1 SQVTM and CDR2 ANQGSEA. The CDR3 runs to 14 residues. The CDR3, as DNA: TGCAGCGTTGCCCAAGGACAGGGCGGAACTGAAGCTTTCTTT. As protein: CSVAQGQGGTEAFF. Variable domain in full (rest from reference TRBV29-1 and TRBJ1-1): SAVISQKPSRDICQRGTSLTIQCQVDSQVTMMFWYRQQPGQSLTLIATANQGSEATYESGFVIDKFPISRPNLTFSTLTVSNMSPEDSSIYLCSVAQGQGGTEAFFGQGTRLTVV.

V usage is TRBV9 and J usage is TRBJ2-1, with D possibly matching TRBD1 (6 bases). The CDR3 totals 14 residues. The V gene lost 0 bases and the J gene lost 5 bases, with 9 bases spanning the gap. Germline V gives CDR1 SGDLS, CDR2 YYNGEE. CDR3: CASSVGWDNNEQFF. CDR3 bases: TGTGCCAGCAGCGTAGGTTGGGACAACAATGAGCAGTTCTTC.

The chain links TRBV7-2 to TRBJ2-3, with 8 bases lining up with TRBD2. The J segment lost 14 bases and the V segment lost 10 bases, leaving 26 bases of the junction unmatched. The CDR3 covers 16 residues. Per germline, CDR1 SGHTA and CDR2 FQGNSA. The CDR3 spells CATPARLIAGFGRWYF. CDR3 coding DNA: TGTGCCACCCCAGCTCGGCTGATAGCGGGATTCGGACGGTGGTATTTT.

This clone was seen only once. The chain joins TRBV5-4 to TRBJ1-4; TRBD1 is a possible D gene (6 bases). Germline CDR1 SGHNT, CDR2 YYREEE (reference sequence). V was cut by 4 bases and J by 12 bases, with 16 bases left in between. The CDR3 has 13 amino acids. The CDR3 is CASSPNRESELFF. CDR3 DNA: TGTGCCAGCAGCCCGAACAGGGAATCGGAACTGTTTTTT.

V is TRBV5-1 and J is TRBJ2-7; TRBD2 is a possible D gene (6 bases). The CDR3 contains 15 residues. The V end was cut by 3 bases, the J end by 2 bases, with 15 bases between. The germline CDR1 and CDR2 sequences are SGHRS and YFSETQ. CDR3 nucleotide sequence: TGCGCCAGCAGCTCCGGAGGTAGCGGTACCTACGAGCAGTACTTC. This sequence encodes CASSSGGSGTYEQYF.

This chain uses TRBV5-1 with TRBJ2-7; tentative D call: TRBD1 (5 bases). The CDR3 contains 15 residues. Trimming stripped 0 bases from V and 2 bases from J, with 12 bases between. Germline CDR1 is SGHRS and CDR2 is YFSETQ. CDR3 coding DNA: TGCGCCAGCAGCTTGGGGCAGGGTTCACCCTACGAGCAGTACTTC. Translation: CASSLGQGSPYEQYF. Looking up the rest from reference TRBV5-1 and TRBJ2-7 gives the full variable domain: KAGVTQTPRYLIKTRGQQVTLSCSPISGHRSVSWYQQTPGQGLQFLFEYFSETQRNKGNFPGRFSGRQFSNSRSEMNVSTLELGDSALYLCASSLGQGSPYEQYFGPGTRLTVT.

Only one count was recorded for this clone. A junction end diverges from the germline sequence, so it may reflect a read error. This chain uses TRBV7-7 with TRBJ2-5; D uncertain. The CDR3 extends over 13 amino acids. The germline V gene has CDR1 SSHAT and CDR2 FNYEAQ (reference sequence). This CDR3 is CASSLDRSETQYF. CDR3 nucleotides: TGTGCTAGCAGCTTAGATAGGAGCGAGACCCAGTACTTC.